This passage covers 9 T cell receptor beta chains from one sample sequenced in a study of T cell responses to AZD1222 COVID-19 vaccine. Sequenced by immunoSEQ multiplex PCR; TCRdb stores in-frame clones only, minus some. Of fewer than 120,000 clones detected, roughly 92% appear once; the ten largest clones hold over 6%. Sequences were derived from peripheral blood, sampled on day 0 of AZD1222 vaccination. Receptors were obtained from an adult in good health.

This chain joins TRBV29-1 and TRBJ2-1, with 8 nucleotides matching TRBD1. V lost 6 bases and J lost 7; bases outside the gene matches: 5. This CDR3 is 12 amino acids long. Looked up from germline, CDR1 is SQVTM and CDR2 is ANQGSEA. The CDR3 spells CSVPRGRNEQFF. In DNA form, the CDR3 reads TGCAGCGTCCCCAGGGGGCGGAATGAGCAGTTCTTC.

The chain has TRBV5-5 and TRBJ1-1, with 7 bases that match TRBD1. Germline V gene sequence: CDR1 SGHKS, CDR2 YYEKEE (reference sequence). Trimming cost V 2 bases and J 1 base; bases outside gene matches: 2. The CDR3 is 14 residues long. The CDR3 coding sequence is TGTGCCAGCAGCTTCAGGACAGGGAACACTGAAGCTTTCTTT. Translating it yields CASSFRTGNTEAFF.

The chain combines TRBV28 with TRBJ1-2, with a tentative D call TRBD1 (6 bases). The V gene's germline CDR1 is MDHEN and CDR2 SYDVKM. V gave up 4 bases and J gave up 3 bases, with 9 bases separating them. This CDR3 is 13 amino acids long. The CDR3 spells CASSSWTDYGYTF. The CDR3 region has the DNA TGTGCCAGCAGTTCATGGACAGACTATGGCTACACCTTC.

The chain has TRBV5-5 and TRBJ2-5, with 7 positions matching TRBD1. The CDR3 is 13 amino acids. The V gene's germline CDR1 is SGHKS and CDR2 YYEKEE (reference sequence). Trimming at V came to 4 bases and at J to 5 bases, leaving 5 bases not matched to a gene. CDR3 nucleotides: TGTGCCAGCAGCCCCGACAGGGTTGAGACCCAGTACTTC. As protein: CASSPDRVETQYF.

This clone was seen just once. The J gene is TRBJ2-7, the V gene TRBV6-1, with D unresolved. In germline, CDR1 is MNHNS, CDR2 SASEGT. V was clipped by 10 bases and J by 4 bases, with 20 bases between them. This CDR3 spans 14 amino acids. The CDR3 loop reads CATGPGRSHYEQYF. Here the CDR3 DNA reads TGTGCCACCGGCCCCGGGCGGTCTCATTACGAGCAGTACTTC.

The count of this clone is one. This sequence joins TRBV3-1 (or the pseudogene TRBV3-2) and TRBJ2-3, with no clear D. V dropped 0 bases and J dropped 5 bases, with 12 bases sitting between them. There are 15 residues in the CDR3. Per germline, CDR1 LGHDT and CDR2 YNNKEL (reference sequence). CDR3 region: CASSQEDTKGDTQYF. The CDR3 DNA is TGTGCCAGCAGCCAAGAAGATACGAAGGGAGATACGCAGTATTTT.

The genes are TRBV28 and TRBJ1-2; a weak D match, TRBD1 (6 bases). CDR3 size: 14 residues. V lost 3 bases to trimming and J lost 3 bases, with 11 bases between them. Germline values: CDR1 MDHEN, CDR2 SYDVKM. CDR3 nucleotide sequence: TGTGCCAGCAGTTTCCGGGGGGCCCACTATGGCTACACCTTC. It specifies CASSFRGAHYGYTF.

CDR3 coding DNA: TGTGCCAGCAGCCCTTCTGCGGGTTCACCCCTCCACTTT. The encoded protein is CASSPSAGSPLHF. V gene TRBV9 combines with J gene TRBJ1-6; no definite D call. CDR1 and CDR2 from the germline V gene are SGDLS and YYNGEE. V shed 4 bases and J shed 9 bases, with 11 bases lying between them. The CDR3 runs to 13 residues.

The chain employs TRBV10-2 and TRBJ2-1; D is undetermined. This CDR3 is built from 12 residues. V lost 2 bases, J lost 15 bases, and 14 bases lay in between. Germline V gives CDR1 WSHSY, CDR2 SAAADI. DNA of the CDR3: TGCGCCAGCAGTGAGGCGGAGCTAACGCCGTTCTTC. This translates into CASSEAELTPFF.